This TCR beta chain was captured in a study of human T cells and chemical hapten exposure. Regarding time point: patch test 3, about 24 weeks after DPC sensitization. Described treatment: therapeutic diphenylcyclopropenone sensitization with weekly scalp DPC. Sequencing started from total RNA isolated from unfractionated whole blood. This CDR3 contains 12 residues. Trimming cost V 4 bases and J 2 bases, with 0 bases left between them. The germline V gene has CDR1 MDHEN and CDR2 SYDVKM. Each CDR3 protein gets one entry after TCRdb re-called the RACE reads with MiXCR. The repertoire holds around 40,000 distinct CDR3 sequences, with roughly 12% as singletons.

This TCR was recovered from a woman aged 40-49 years with alopecia areata. Some clones in this sample may be carry-over from other donors' samples. This rearrangement joins TRBV28 to TRBJ2-6; no reliable D call. Sample: whole blood, taken in connection with sensitization to the hapten diphenylcyclopropenone (DPC). For the CDR3, the DNA is TGTGCCAGCAGTTCTGGGGCCAACGTCCTGACTTTC. This gives the protein CASSSGANVLTF.